The TCR beta chain under discussion was sequenced for a study of cytomegalovirus exposure and HLA in healthy donors. The overall study: Inside one of the first data releases sat roughly 80 million unique TCRs taken from HLA-typed donors. Study-wide results and limits: In a later analysis, 16,951 TCR beta sequences were associated with HLA alleles at 0.05 false discovery rate. Being productive about 87% or about 30% of the time was typical of most TCR beta V segments in an earlier analysis.

This clone was observed a single time. Its antigen is not known. The PCR made use of 60 Vbeta and 13 Jbeta primers. This table comes from immunoSEQ multiplex PCR, and its TCRdb copy is limited to in-frame clones, with some not included. The sample has 150,000 to 200,000 clones, around 62% seen once. This TCR was recovered from a man aged 35 to 55 in good health and CMV-seronegative. The specimen was PBMCs.

CDR3 sequence (DNA): TGTGCCATCAGGGCGGAAACTAACACAGATACGCAGTATTTT. This sequence encodes CAIRAETNTDTQYF. V and J are TRBV10-3 and TRBJ2-3, with no clear D. The V and J ends lost 6 bases and 2 bases respectively, with 12 bases between them. The CDR3 extends over 14 amino acids. The germline CDR1 and CDR2 sequences are ENHRY and SYGVKD.